The 18 T cell receptor beta chains below come from one sample, sequenced in a study of T cell responses to AZD1222 COVID-19 vaccine. This table comes from immunoSEQ multiplex PCR, and its TCRdb copy is limited to in-frame clones, with some not included. This table has 130,000 or so clones, about 89% appearing once. The sequenced sample was peripheral blood, obtained on day 0 of MenACWY control vaccination. The receptors derive from an adult in good health.

The chain combines TRBV27 with TRBJ2-1, with D possibly TRBD2 on 6 matching bases. The ends were cut back, 6 bases at V and 0 bases at J, with 15 bases in the middle. CDR1 MNHEY and CDR2 SMNVEV come from the germline V gene (reference sequence). This CDR3 is built from 16 residues. The CDR3 sequence is CASRPAEGSSYNEQFF. The CDR3 region has the DNA TGTGCCAGCAGGCCAGCGGAGGGGAGCTCCTACAATGAGCAGTTCTTC.

This chain joins TRBV19 and TRBJ1-2; D might be TRBD1 (5 bases). CDR1 and CDR2 (germline): LNHDA, SQIVND (reference sequence). Between the trimmed V and J ends, which lost 7 bases and 8 bases, there was a span of 14 bases. CDR3 size: 12 residues. This chain's CDR3 is CASTGAIEGYTF. The DNA of the CDR3 is TGTGCCAGTACCGGGGCCATCGAGGGCTACACCTTC.

In regard to this clone: The junction does not match germline at one end; this may be a read error. J is TRBJ1-2 and V is TRBV29-1; a possible D gene is TRBD1 (6 bases). The CDR3 length is 14 residues. The germline CDR1 and CDR2 sequences are SQVTM and ANQGSEA. CDR3 nucleotide sequence: TGCAGCGTAGAAGATGACGGAGGGGGCTATGGCTACACCTTC. Translated: CSVEDDGGGYGYTF.

CDR3 bases: TGTGCCAGCTCACCAACGACAGGGGGCACTGAAGCTTTCTTT. This translates into CASSPTTGGTEAFF. This chain connects TRBV18 to TRBJ1-1; 9 bases are a match to TRBD1. This CDR3 is built from 14 residues. Germline assignment: CDR1 KGHSH and CDR2 LQKENI. J lost 4 bases, V lost 2 bases, and 2 bases had no gene match. Looking up the rest from reference TRBV18 and TRBJ1-1 gives the full variable domain: NAGVMQNPRHLVRRRGQEARLRCSPMKGHSHVYWYRQLPEEGLKFMVYLQKENIIDESGMPKERFSAEFPKEGPSILRIQQVVRGDSAAYFCASSPTTGGTEAFFGQGTRLTVV.

V and J are TRBV6-5 and TRBJ2-5, with D perhaps being TRBD1 or TRBD2 (5 bases each). The CDR3 is made up of 13 amino acids. Germline CDR1 is MNHEY and CDR2 is SVGAGI. V was shortened by 6 bases and J by 1 base, with 9 bases between the two germline ends. The CDR3 sequence is CASRGEGQETQYF. The CDR3 region has the DNA TGTGCCAGCAGGGGGGAAGGCCAAGAGACCCAGTACTTC.

This sequence joins TRBV30 and TRBJ2-3, with D uncertain. CDR3 size: 15 residues. The V end was cut by 2 bases, the J end by 1 base, with 13 bases between. CDR1 GTSNPN and CDR2 SVGIG come from the germline V gene (reference sequence). The CDR3 DNA reads TGTGCCTGGAGTCCAACGAGGCGGCGCACAGATACGCAGTATTTT. The encoded protein is CAWSPTRRRTDTQYF.

This chain's CDR3 is CAWSSKDQPQHF. CDR3 nucleotides: TGTGCCTGGAGTTCGAAGGATCAGCCCCAGCATTTT. The J gene is TRBJ1-5, the V gene TRBV30; D uncertain. This CDR3 is built from 12 residues. Trimming took off 2 bases at V and 5 bases at J, with 7 bases between the two ends. Germline CDR1 GTSNPN, CDR2 SVGIG (reference sequence). The full variable domain, with the rest looked up from reference TRBV30 and TRBJ1-5, is SQTIHQWPATLVQPVGSPLSLECTVEGTSNPNLYWYRQAAGRGLQLLFYSVGIGQISSEVPQNLSASRPQDRQFILSSKKLLLSDSGFYLCAWSSKDQPQHFGDGTRLSIL.

The rearrangement uses TRBV10-3 and TRBJ2-6, with a tentative D call TRBD2 (6 bases). The V gene lost 8 bases and the J gene lost 2 bases, with 16 bases spanning the gap. This CDR3 has 16 amino acids. CDR1 and CDR2 from the germline V gene are ENHRY and SYGVKD. Here the CDR3 reads CAILPGEGAGANVLTF. CDR3 DNA sequence: TGTGCCATCCTCCCGGGGGAAGGGGCTGGGGCCAACGTCCTGACTTTC.

The chain combines TRBV5-5 with TRBJ2-7, with unresolved D. Germline V gene sequence: CDR1 SGHKS, CDR2 YYEKEE (reference sequence). The CDR3 consists of 14 residues. V lost 0 bases, J lost 1 base, and 8 bases lay in between. CDR3 in DNA: TGTGCCAGCAGCTTGGTTGGCAGATCCTACGAGCAGTACTTC. Translation gives CASSLVGRSYEQYF.

V is TRBV2 and J is TRBJ2-2; D is ambiguous. Trimming pared 5 bases from V and 6 bases from J, leaving 10 bases between. The CDR3 totals 13 residues. Germline-derived CDR1 and CDR2 are SNHLY and FYNNEI. The CDR3 DNA sequence: TGTGCCAGCAGTAAGGCGTGGGCCGGGGAGCTGTTTTTT. Translating gives CASSKAWAGELFF.

The gene calls are TRBV6-5 and TRBJ2-2; 11 bases line up with TRBD2. This CDR3 region has 16 residues. Germline V gene sequence: CDR1 MNHEY, CDR2 SVGAGI. With V trimmed by 0 bases and J by 6 bases, 3 bases remained unmatched. CDR3 DNA sequence: TGTGCCAGCAGTTACTCACCGGGACTAGCGGCCGGGGAGCTGTTTTTT. It is translated as CASSYSPGLAAGELFF.

Concerning this clone itself: An end of the junction differs from the germline gene, which may be a read error. The DNA for the CDR3 is TGTGCCAGCAGCTGGGGACATAGCTCCTACGATGAGCAGTTCTTC. Translated, it gives CASSWGHSSYDEQFF. The chain links TRBV5-8 to TRBJ2-1; weak D call: TRBD1 (6 bases). The CDR3 loop spans 15 amino acids. The germline CDR1 and CDR2 sequences are SGHTS and YDEGEE.

This chain connects TRBV10-3 to TRBJ1-1; no clear D. Germline-derived CDR1 and CDR2 are ENHRY and SYGVKD. Trimming left V 3 bases short and J 3 bases short, with 8 bases between. The CDR3 contains 13 residues. CDR3 sequence: CAISEAGHTEAFF. CDR3 DNA sequence: TGTGCCATCAGTGAAGCCGGACACACTGAAGCTTTCTTT.

The gene calls are TRBV29-1 and TRBJ1-1; TRBD1 agrees at 9 bases. This CDR3 spans 13 amino acids. V lost 5 bases and J lost 5; bases outside the gene matches: 6. Germline CDR1 is SQVTM and CDR2 is ANQGSEA. The CDR3 DNA reads TGCAGCGTTAGACAGGGGGAAGTGACTGAAGCTTTCTTT. Translation: CSVRQGEVTEAFF.

The chain couples TRBV5-6 to TRBJ1-6, with D maybe TRBD1 (5 bases). Per germline, CDR1 SGHDT and CDR2 YYEEEE. V was trimmed by 4 bases and J by 5 bases, leaving 16 bases between them. This CDR3 spans 16 amino acids. CDR3 sequence (DNA): TGTGCCAGCAGCGAGGATGCAGGGAGAGATAATTCACCCCTCCACTTT. This translates into CASSEDAGRDNSPLHF.

The chain recombines TRBV28 with TRBJ1-3; D might be TRBD1 (5 bases). Germline assignment: CDR1 MDHEN and CDR2 SYDVKM. The CDR3 has 16 residues. V was clipped by 1 base and J by 0 bases, with 10 bases between them. CDR3 bases: TGTGCCAGCAGTTTATCGGGGCAGGCCTCTGGAAACACCATATATTTT. Translated: CASSLSGQASGNTIYF.

The chain carries TRBV7-3 and TRBJ2-1, with TRBD2 matching over 10 bases. After removal of 0 bases from V and 6 bases from J, the junction contained 14 bases not matched to a gene. CDR3 length equals 19 residues. The germline gives CDR1 SGHTA, CDR2 FQGTGA. CDR3 DNA: TGTGCCAGCAGCTTAACCGGTTCCCGAGCGGGAGGGCCTAGCAATGAGCAGTTCTTC. The encoded protein is CASSLTGSRAGGPSNEQFF. The full variable domain, in which reference TRBV7-3 and TRBJ2-1 provide the parts outside the CDR3, is GAGVSQTPSNKVTEKGKYVELRCDPISGHTALYWYRQSLGQGPEFLIYFQGTGAADDSGLPNDRFFAVRPEGSVSTLKIQRTERGDSAVYLCASSLTGSRAGGPSNEQFFGPGTRLTVL.

V gene TRBV4-1 combines with J gene TRBJ1-5; D remains unclear. The CDR3 loop spans 17 amino acids. Germline V CDR1 and CDR2: MGHRA, YSYEKL. V shed 0 bases and J shed 0 bases, with 12 bases lying between them. The CDR3 nucleotides are TGCGCCAGCAGCCAAGATCCGACAATGTATAGCAATCAGCCCCAGCATTTT. Its protein product is CASSQDPTMYSNQPQHF.